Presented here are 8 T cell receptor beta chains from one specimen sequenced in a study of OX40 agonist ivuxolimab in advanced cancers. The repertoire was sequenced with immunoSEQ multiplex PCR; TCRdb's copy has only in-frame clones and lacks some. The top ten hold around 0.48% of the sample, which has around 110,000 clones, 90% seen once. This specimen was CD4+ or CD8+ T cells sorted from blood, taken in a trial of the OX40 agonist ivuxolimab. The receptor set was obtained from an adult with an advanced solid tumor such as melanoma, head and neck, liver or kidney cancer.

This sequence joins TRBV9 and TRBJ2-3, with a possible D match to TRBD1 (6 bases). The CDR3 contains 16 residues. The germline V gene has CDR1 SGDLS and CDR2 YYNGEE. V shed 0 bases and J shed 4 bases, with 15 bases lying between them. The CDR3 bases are TGTGCCAGCAGCGTAGGGTTGCAGGGGTGGGCAGATACGCAGTATTTT. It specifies CASSVGLQGWADTQYF.

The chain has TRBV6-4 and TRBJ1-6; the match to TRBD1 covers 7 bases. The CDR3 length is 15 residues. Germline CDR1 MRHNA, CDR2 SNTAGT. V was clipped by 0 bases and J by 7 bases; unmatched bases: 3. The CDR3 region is CASSDSVTGNSPLHF. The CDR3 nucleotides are TGTGCCAGCAGTGACTCAGTGACAGGGAATTCACCCCTCCACTTT.

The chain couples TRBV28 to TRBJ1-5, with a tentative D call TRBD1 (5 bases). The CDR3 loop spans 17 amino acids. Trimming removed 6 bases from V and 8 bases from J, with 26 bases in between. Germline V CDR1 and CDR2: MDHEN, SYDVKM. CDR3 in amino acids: CASRSTRGVEGWEPQHF. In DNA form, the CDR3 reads TGTGCCAGCAGGTCCACACGCGGCGTCGAGGGGTGGGAGCCCCAGCATTTT.

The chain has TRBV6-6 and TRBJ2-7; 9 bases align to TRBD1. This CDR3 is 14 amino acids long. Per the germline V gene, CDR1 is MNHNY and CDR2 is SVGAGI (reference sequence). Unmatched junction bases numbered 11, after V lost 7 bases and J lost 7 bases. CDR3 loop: CASIRDRADPEQYF. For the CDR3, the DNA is TGTGCCAGCATTAGGGACAGGGCGGACCCGGAGCAGTACTTC.

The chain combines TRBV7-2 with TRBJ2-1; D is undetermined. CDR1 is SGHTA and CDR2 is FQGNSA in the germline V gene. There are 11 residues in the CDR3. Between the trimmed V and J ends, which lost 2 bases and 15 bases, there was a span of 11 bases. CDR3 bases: TGTGCCAGCAGCTTACAAGGTTTCCCGTTCTTC. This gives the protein CASSLQGFPFF.

The CDR3: CASSIIGTASTDTQYF. The CDR3 DNA sequence: TGTGCCAGTAGTATTATTGGCACAGCTAGCACAGATACGCAGTATTTT. This sequence joins TRBV19 and TRBJ2-3; D unclear. Trimming shortened V by 3 bases and J by 0 bases, and 13 bases separated the two germline ends. Germline assignment: CDR1 LNHDA and CDR2 SQIVND (reference sequence). This CDR3 has 16 residues. The full variable domain, with the rest looked up from reference TRBV19 and TRBJ2-3, is DGGITQSPKYLFRKEGQNVTLSCEQNLNHDAMYWYRQDPGQGLRLIYYSQIVNDFQKGDIAEGYSVSREKKESFPLTVTSAQKNPTAFYLCASSIIGTASTDTQYFGPGTRLTVL.

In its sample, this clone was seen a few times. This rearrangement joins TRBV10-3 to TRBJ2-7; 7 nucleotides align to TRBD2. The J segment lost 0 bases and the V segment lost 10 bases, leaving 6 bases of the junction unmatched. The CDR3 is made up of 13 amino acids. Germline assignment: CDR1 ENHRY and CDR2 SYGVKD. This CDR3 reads CATRRENSYEQYF. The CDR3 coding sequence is TGTGCCACCAGGCGGGAGAACTCCTACGAGCAGTACTTC.

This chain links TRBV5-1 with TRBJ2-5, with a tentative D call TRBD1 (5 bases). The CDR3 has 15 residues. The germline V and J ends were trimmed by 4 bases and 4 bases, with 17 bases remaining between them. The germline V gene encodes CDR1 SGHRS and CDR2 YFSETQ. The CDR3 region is CASSQGIQSVETQYF. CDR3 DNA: TGCGCCAGCAGCCAGGGAATTCAGTCGGTAGAGACCCAGTACTTC.